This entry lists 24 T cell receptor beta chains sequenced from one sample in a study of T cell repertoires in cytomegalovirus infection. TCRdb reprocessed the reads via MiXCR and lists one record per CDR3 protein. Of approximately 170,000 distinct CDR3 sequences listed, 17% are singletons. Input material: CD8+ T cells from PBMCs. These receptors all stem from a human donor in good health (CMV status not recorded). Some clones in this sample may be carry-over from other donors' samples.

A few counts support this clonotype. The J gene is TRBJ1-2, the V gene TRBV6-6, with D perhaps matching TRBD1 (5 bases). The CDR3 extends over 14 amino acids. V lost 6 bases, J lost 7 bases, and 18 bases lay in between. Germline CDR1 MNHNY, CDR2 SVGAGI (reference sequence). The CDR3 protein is CASRPTGGFRGYTF. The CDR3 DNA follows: TGTGCCAGCAGGCCGACCGGGGGGTTCCGTGGCTACACCTTC.

The CDR3 here is CASSLATGFRGNEQFF. The CDR3 DNA reads as TGTGCCAGCAGCTTAGCCACGGGATTCCGGGGGAATGAGCAGTTCTTC. The rearrangement links TRBV7-2 to TRBJ2-1, with a possible D match to TRBD2 (6 bases). Germline CDR1 reads SGHTA; CDR2 reads FQGNSA. This CDR3 contains 16 residues. The germline V and J ends were trimmed by 0 bases and 7 bases, with 16 bases remaining between them.

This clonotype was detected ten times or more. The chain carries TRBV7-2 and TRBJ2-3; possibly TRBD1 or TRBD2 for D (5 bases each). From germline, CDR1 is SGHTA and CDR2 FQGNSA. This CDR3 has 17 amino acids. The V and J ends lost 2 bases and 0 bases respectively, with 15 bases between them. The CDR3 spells CASSLRIGALSTDTQYF. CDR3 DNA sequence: TGTGCCAGCAGCTTAAGGATCGGGGCCCTGAGCACAGATACGCAGTATTTT. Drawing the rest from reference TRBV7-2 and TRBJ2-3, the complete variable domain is GAGVSQSPSNKVTEKGKDVELRCDPISGHTALYWYRQSLGQGLEFLIYFQGNSAPDKSGLPSDRFSAERTGGSVSTLTIQRTQQEDSAVYLCASSLRIGALSTDTQYFGPGTRLTVL.

In DNA, the CDR3 is TGTGCCAGTAGTGTGGCGTACCCAAGCTCCTACGAGCAGTACTTC. It translates to CASSVAYPSSYEQYF. The rearrangement joins TRBV19 to TRBJ2-7, with D uncertain. CDR3 length: 15 residues. Per the germline V gene, CDR1 is LNHDA and CDR2 is SQIVND (reference sequence). Trimming stripped 5 bases from V and 0 bases from J, with 14 bases between.

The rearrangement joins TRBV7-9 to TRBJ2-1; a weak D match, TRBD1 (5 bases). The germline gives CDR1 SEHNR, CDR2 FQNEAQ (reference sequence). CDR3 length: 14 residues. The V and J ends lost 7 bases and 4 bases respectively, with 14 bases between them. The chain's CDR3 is CASTSPTDYNEQFF. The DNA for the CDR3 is TGTGCCAGCACCTCACCGACAGATTACAATGAGCAGTTCTTC.

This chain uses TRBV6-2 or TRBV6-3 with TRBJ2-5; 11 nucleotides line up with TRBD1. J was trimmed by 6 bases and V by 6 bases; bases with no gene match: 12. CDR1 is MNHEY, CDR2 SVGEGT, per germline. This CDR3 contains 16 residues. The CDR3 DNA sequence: TGTGCCAGCAGATCTCGGTCCGGACAGGGGGCGAAGACCCAGTACTTC. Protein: CASRSRSGQGAKTQYF.

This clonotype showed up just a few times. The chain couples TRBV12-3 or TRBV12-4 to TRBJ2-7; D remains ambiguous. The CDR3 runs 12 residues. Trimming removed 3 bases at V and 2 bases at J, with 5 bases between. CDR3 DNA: TGTGCCAGCAGTTTTTGGGCCTACGAGCAGTACTTC. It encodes CASSFWAYEQYF.

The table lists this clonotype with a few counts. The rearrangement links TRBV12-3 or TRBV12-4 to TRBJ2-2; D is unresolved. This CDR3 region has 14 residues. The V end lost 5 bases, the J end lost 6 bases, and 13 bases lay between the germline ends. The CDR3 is CASSPNNWSGELFF. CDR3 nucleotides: TGTGCCAGCAGTCCGAATAATTGGTCCGGGGAGCTGTTTTTT.

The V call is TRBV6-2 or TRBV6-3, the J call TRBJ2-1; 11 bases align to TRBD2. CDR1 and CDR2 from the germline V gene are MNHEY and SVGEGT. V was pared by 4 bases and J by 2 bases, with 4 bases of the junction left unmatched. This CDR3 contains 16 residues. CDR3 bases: TGTGCCAGCAGTTCGTTTAGCGGGAGGGCCTACAATGAGCAGTTCTTC. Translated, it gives CASSSFSGRAYNEQFF.

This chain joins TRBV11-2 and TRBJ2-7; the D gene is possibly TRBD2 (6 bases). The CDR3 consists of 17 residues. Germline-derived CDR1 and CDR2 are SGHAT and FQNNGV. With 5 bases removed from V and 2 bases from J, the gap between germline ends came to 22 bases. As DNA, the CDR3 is TGTGCCAGCAGCATAGGGACTTTAAGGTGGGAGCCCTACGAGCAGTACTTC. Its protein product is CASSIGTLRWEPYEQYF.

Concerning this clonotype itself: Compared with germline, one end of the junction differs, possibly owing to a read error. CDR3 residues: CASSYSGTGERFF. CDR3 sequence (DNA): TGTGCCAGCAGTTATTCCGGGACGGGGGAGCGGTTCTTC. J is TRBJ2-1 and V is TRBV6-2 or TRBV6-3; TRBD2 might be the D (6 bases). This CDR3 has 13 amino acids. Germline V gene lookup returns CDR1 MNHEY and CDR2 SVGEGT.

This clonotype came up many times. The CDR3 here is CASSPGQGHEQYF. The CDR3 DNA reads TGTGCCAGCAGCCCGGGACAGGGCCACGAGCAGTACTTC. The gene calls are TRBV7-9 and TRBJ2-7; 9 bases map to TRBD1. J lost 5 bases, V lost 5 bases, and 4 bases had no gene match. Germline CDR1 is SEHNR and CDR2 is FQNEAQ (reference sequence). CDR3 size: 13 residues.

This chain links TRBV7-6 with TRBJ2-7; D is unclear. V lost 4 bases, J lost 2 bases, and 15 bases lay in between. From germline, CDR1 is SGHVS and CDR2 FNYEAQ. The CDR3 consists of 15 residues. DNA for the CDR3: TGTGCCAGCAGCTCTAGAACGGAAGGGCCCTACGAGCAGTACTTC. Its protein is CASSSRTEGPYEQYF.

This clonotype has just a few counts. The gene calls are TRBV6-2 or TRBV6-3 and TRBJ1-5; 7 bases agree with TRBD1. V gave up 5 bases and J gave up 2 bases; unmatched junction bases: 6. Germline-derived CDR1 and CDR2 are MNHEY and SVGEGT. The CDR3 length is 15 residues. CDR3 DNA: TGTGCCAGCAGTCCCGACAGGGCTGGCAATCAGCCCCAGCATTTT. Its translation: CASSPDRAGNQPQHF.

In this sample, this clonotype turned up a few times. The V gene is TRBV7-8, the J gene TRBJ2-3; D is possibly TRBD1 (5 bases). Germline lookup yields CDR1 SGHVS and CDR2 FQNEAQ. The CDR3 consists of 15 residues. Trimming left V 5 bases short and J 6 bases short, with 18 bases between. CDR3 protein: CASSLVKGPQDTQYF. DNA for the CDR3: TGTGCCAGCAGCCTTGTTAAGGGGCCGCAGGATACGCAGTATTTT.

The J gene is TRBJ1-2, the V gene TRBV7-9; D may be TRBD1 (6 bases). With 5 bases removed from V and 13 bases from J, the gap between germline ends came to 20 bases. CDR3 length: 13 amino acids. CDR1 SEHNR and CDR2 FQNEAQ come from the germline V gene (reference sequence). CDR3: CASSQRQVLPGTF. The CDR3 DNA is TGTGCCAGCAGCCAACGACAGGTCCTTCCCGGCACCTTC.

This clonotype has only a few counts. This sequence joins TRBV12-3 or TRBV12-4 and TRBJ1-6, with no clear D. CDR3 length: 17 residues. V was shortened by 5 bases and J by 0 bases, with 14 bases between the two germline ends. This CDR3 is CASSKDGVSSYNSPLHF. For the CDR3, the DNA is TGTGCCAGCAGTAAGGACGGCGTTAGCTCCTATAATTCACCCCTCCACTTT.

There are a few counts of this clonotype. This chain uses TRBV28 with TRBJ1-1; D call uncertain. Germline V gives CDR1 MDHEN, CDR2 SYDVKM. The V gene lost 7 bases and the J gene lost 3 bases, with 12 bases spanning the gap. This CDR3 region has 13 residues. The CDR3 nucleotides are TGTGCCAGCACCCTTACTCGAGACACTGAAGCTTTCTTT. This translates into CASTLTRDTEAFF.

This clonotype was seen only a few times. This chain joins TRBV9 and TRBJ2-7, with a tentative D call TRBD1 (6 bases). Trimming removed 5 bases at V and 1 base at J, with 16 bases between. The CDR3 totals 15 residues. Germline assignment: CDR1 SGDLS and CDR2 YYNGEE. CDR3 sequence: CASSVSGGLSYEQYF. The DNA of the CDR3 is TGTGCCAGCAGTGTCTCTGGGGGCCTGTCCTACGAGCAGTACTTC.

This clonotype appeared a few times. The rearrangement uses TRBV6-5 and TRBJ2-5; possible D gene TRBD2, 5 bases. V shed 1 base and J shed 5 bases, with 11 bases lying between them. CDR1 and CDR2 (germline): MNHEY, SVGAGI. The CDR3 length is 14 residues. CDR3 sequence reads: CASSYLRASETQYF. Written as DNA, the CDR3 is TGTGCCAGCAGTTACTTGCGGGCAAGCGAGACCCAGTACTTC.

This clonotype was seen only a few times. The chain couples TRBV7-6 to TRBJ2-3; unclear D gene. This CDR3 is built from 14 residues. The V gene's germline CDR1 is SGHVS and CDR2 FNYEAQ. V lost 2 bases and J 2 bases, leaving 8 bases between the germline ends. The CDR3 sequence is CASSLRSSTDTQYF. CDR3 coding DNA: TGTGCCAGCAGCTTAAGGTCATCCACAGATACGCAGTATTTT.

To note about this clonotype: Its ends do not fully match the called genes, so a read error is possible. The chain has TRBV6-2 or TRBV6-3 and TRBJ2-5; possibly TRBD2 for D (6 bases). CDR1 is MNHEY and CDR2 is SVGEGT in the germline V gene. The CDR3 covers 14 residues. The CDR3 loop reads CDSSYPGDRETQYF. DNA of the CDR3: TGTGACAGCAGTTACCCGGGGGATCGAGAGACCCAGTACTTC.

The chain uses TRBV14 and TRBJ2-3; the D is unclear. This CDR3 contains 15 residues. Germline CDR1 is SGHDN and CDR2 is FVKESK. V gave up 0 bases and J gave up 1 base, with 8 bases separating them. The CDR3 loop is CASSQELTGTDTQYF. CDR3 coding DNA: TGTGCCAGCAGCCAAGAATTGACTGGCACAGATACGCAGTATTTT.

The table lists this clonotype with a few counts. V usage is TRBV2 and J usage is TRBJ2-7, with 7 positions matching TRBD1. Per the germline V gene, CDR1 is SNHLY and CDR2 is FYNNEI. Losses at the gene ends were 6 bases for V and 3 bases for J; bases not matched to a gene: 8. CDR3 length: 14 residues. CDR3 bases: TGTGCCAGCAGCGACCGGGACAGATACTACGAGCAGTACTTC. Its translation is CASSDRDRYYEQYF.